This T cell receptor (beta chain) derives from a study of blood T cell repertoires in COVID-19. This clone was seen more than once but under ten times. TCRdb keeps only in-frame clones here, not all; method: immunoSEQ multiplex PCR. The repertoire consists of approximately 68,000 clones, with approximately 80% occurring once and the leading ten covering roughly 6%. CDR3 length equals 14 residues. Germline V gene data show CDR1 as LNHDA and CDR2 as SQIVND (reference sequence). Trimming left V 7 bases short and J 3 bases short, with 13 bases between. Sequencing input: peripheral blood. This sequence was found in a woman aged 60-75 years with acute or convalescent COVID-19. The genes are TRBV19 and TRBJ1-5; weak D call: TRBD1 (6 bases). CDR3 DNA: TGTGCCAGTAAAACAGGGTTTGACAATCAGCCCCAGCATTTT. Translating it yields CASKTGFDNQPQHF.